These 25 T cell receptor beta chains were sequenced from one sample in a study of PD-L1 blockade in urothelial cancer. Time point noted: peripheral blood 6 weeks after treatment start. Using immunoSEQ multiplex PCR, the repertoire was profiled, and TCRdb retains in-frame clones only, with some absent. The sample contains more than 95,000 clones, about 84% of which appear only once. The source material was PBMCs, sampled around atezolizumab (anti-PD-L1) treatment. The receptors shown here come from a man aged 50-60 years with urothelial cancer.

The chain combines TRBV9 with TRBJ2-2, with 10 bases aligning to TRBD2. This CDR3 has 16 residues. The V and J ends lost 2 bases and 4 bases, in that order; junction bases with no gene match: 5. The germline CDR1 and CDR2 sequences are SGDLS and YYNGEE. DNA of the CDR3: TGTGCCAGCAGCGTCTCTTCTAGCGGGAGCACCGGGGAGCTGTTTTTT. Its protein is CASSVSSSGSTGELFF.

The rearrangement uses TRBV21-1 and TRBJ2-5; TRBD2 reflects the table's D call only, with no check against the DNA. TRBV21-1 constitutes a pseudogene. The CDR3 totals 16 residues. CDR3 nucleotides: TGTGCCAGCAGCATCGGGACTAGCGGGAGAGGAGAGACCCAGTACTTC. Protein product: CASSIGTSGRGETQYF.

This rearrangement joins TRBV28 to TRBJ1-6; D is uncertain. CDR3 length: 16 residues. Trimming shortened V by 6 bases and J by 0 bases, and 12 bases separated the two germline ends. Germline V lookup: CDR1 MDHEN, CDR2 SYDVKM. The CDR3 is CASSRSVSSYNSPLHF. The CDR3 nucleotides read TGTGCCAGCAGCCGGTCCGTTAGCTCCTATAATTCACCCCTCCACTTT.

This chain's CDR3 is CASRLGLAGVGELFF. In DNA, the CDR3 is TGTGCCAGCAGACTGGGACTAGCGGGAGTGGGGGAGCTGTTTTTT. The V call is TRBV28, the J call TRBJ2-2, with 14 positions matching TRBD2. Germline CDR1 MDHEN, CDR2 SYDVKM. The CDR3 length is 15 residues. With V trimmed by 6 bases and J by 8 bases, 5 bases remained unmatched.

The CDR3 loop is CASSYGLTGSYNEQFF. The CDR3 nucleotides read TGTGCCAGCAGTTACGGGCTTACCGGCTCCTACAATGAGCAGTTCTTC. The chain recombines TRBV6-5 with TRBJ2-1; D is uncertain. This CDR3 is built from 16 residues. Germline assignment: CDR1 MNHEY and CDR2 SVGAGI. The V end lost 2 bases, the J end lost 0 bases, and 11 bases lay between the germline ends.

This chain links TRBV29-1 with TRBJ2-3, with 8 bases matching TRBD2. The CDR3 spans 13 residues. J lost 1 base, V lost 7 bases, and 4 bases had no gene match. Germline V gene data show CDR1 as SQVTM and CDR2 as ANQGSEA. The CDR3 loop reads CSGYSGGTDTQYF. In DNA form, the CDR3 reads TGCAGCGGTTATAGCGGGGGCACAGATACGCAGTATTTT.

This sequence joins TRBV7-6 and TRBJ2-1, with 8 bases matching TRBD2. The trim removed 5 bases at V and 9 bases at J, leaving 9 bases unmatched. The germline CDR1 and CDR2 sequences are SGHVS and FNYEAQ. This CDR3 region has 14 residues. CDR3 bases: TGTGCCAGCAGCCCCAGCGGGAGCCCGGGTGAGCAGTTCTTC. This encodes CASSPSGSPGEQFF. Full variable domain (rest looked up from reference TRBV7-6 and TRBJ2-1): GAGVSQSPRYKVTKRGQDVALRCDPISGHVSLYWYRQALGQGPEFLTYFNYEAQQDKSGLPNDRFSAERPEGSISTLTIQRTEQRDSAMYRCASSPSGSPGEQFFGPGTRLTVL.

V is TRBV19 and J is TRBJ2-2, with 15 bases identical to TRBD2. There are 20 residues in the CDR3. V gave up 4 bases and J gave up 5 bases; unmatched junction bases: 14. From germline, CDR1 is LNHDA and CDR2 SQIVND (reference sequence). CDR3 sequence (DNA): TGTGCCAGTAGTACCTACCCTCCGGGACTAGCGGGAGGTTCTACCGGGGAGCTGTTTTTT. Protein: CASSTYPPGLAGGSTGELFF.

The chain carries TRBV28 and TRBJ1-6, with D possibly TRBD1 on 6 matching bases. This CDR3 contains 13 residues. Trimming cost V 4 bases and J 10 bases, with 11 bases left between them. The germline V gene has CDR1 MDHEN and CDR2 SYDVKM. Here the CDR3 reads CASSYTRGSPLHF. The CDR3 bases are TGTGCCAGCAGTTATACCAGGGGCTCACCCCTCCACTTT.

V gene TRBV18 combines with J gene TRBJ2-7; the match to TRBD1 covers 8 bases. This CDR3 has 16 amino acids. Germline CDR1 reads KGHSH; CDR2 reads LQKENI. V lost 2 bases to trimming and J lost 6 bases; unmatched junction nucleotides: 12. The CDR3 sequence is CASSPGSGTGVIEQYF. The CDR3, as DNA: TGTGCCAGCTCACCAGGTTCCGGGACAGGAGTCATCGAGCAGTACTTC.

This clone was observed a handful of times. The chain recombines TRBV11-1 with TRBJ1-1; D not resolved. The CDR3 totals 11 residues. Looked up from germline, CDR1 is SGHAT and CDR2 is FQDESV (reference sequence). Trimming took 3 bases from V and 5 from J, leaving 4 bases between them. The CDR3 DNA sequence: TGTGCCAGCAGCTTGCAGACTGAAGCTTTCTTT. This codes for CASSLQTEAFF.

The V call is TRBV4-1, the J call TRBJ2-5; perhaps TRBD2 as D (5 bases). This CDR3 has 13 amino acids. Looked up from germline, CDR1 is MGHRA and CDR2 is YSYEKL. V dropped 4 bases and J dropped 4 bases, with 10 bases sitting between them. The CDR3 nucleotides read TGCGCCAGCAGCCGCCTAGCAGGAGAGACCCAGTACTTC. It specifies CASSRLAGETQYF.

This chain connects TRBV28 to TRBJ1-4; no firm D call. V was cut by 6 bases and J by 2 bases, with 16 bases left in between. The CDR3 covers 16 residues. The germline gives CDR1 MDHEN, CDR2 SYDVKM. The CDR3 sequence is CASSTGVSVTNEKLFF. CDR3 sequence (DNA): TGTGCCAGCAGCACCGGGGTTTCGGTGACTAATGAAAAACTGTTTTTT.

The chain uses TRBV6-5 and TRBJ2-3; D gene ambiguous. From germline, CDR1 is MNHEY and CDR2 SVGAGI. The V and J ends lost 3 bases and 2 bases respectively, with 12 bases between them. The length of the CDR3 is 15 residues. CDR3 region: CASSYRQDTTDTQYF. CDR3 coding DNA: TGTGCCAGCAGTTATCGCCAGGATACCACAGATACGCAGTATTTT.

The chain uses TRBV29-1 and TRBJ1-1; D is uncertain. The CDR3 totals 14 residues. V lost 5 bases to trimming and J lost 4 bases, with 17 bases between them. CDR1 and CDR2 (germline): SQVTM, ANQGSEA. CDR3 bases: TGCAGCGTTCAGGTTTTCGTGGCGTCCACTGAAGCTTTCTTT. It encodes CSVQVFVASTEAFF.

This clone was seen a handful of times. This sequence joins TRBV11-2 and TRBJ1-1; TRBD1 might be the D (5 bases). Deletions cut 5 bases from V and 6 bases from J, with 10 bases between. The germline CDR1 and CDR2 sequences are SGHAT and FQNNGV. The CDR3 length is 12 residues. The CDR3 region has the DNA TGTGCCAGCAGCCAGACAGTTTCTGAAGCTTTCTTT. Amino acid sequence: CASSQTVSEAFF.

The chain uses TRBV9 and TRBJ1-1; D is undetermined. Trimming stripped 0 bases from V and 5 bases from J, with 11 bases between. The CDR3 extends over 14 amino acids. Per germline, CDR1 SGDLS and CDR2 YYNGEE. This chain's CDR3 is CASSVGRGRTEAFF. For the CDR3, the DNA is TGTGCCAGCAGCGTAGGCCGGGGAAGGACTGAAGCTTTCTTT.

The V gene is TRBV18, the J gene TRBJ2-4; TRBD1 aligns across 10 bases. The V gene end was trimmed by 3 bases and the J gene end by 3 bases; junction bases not matched to a gene: 14. CDR3 size: 19 residues. CDR1 is KGHSH and CDR2 is LQKENI in the germline V gene. The CDR3 DNA sequence: TGTGCCAGCTCACCCGAGAGAACCGGGACAGGGGAGAACAAAAACATTCAGTACTTC. Amino acids: CASSPERTGTGENKNIQYF.

The rearrangement uses TRBV7-2 and TRBJ2-1; TRBD2 matches 12 bases. Germline V lookup: CDR1 SGHTA, CDR2 FQGNSA. V shed 6 bases, J shed 6 bases, and the junction held 9 bases outside the gene matches. The CDR3 has 16 amino acids. CDR3 sequence reads: CASRLASGRGTNEQFF. The CDR3 bases are TGTGCCAGCAGGCTGGCTAGCGGGAGGGGTACCAATGAGCAGTTCTTC. The variable domain in full, completed from reference TRBV7-2 and TRBJ2-1, reads GAGVSQSPSNKVTEKGKDVELRCDPISGHTALYWYRQSLGQGLEFLIYFQGNSAPDKSGLPSDRFSAERTGGSVSTLTIQRTQQEDSAVYLCASRLASGRGTNEQFFGPGTRLTVL.

The rearrangement uses TRBV29-1 and TRBJ2-2; 7 bases match TRBD2. This CDR3 has 13 residues. V shed 8 bases and J 0 bases; nucleotides not matched to a gene: 3. Germline V gene lookup returns CDR1 SQVTM and CDR2 ANQGSEA. CDR3 residues: CSTTSSNTGELFF. CDR3 in DNA: TGCAGCACGACTAGCTCGAACACCGGGGAGCTGTTTTTT.

The chain employs TRBV30 and TRBJ2-1; 10 bases align to TRBD2. Germline lookup yields CDR1 GTSNPN and CDR2 SVGIG (reference sequence). Unmatched junction bases numbered 7, after V lost 1 base and J lost 4 bases. The length of the CDR3 is 16 residues. The CDR3 protein is CAWSGSGRAGYNEQFF. The CDR3 DNA follows: TGTGCCTGGAGTGGCAGCGGGAGGGCGGGATACAATGAGCAGTTCTTC.

CDR3 region: CASSYIDWGQHNTGELFF. CDR3 nucleotide sequence: TGCGCCAGCAGCTATATCGACTGGGGACAGCATAACACCGGGGAGCTGTTTTTT. The rearrangement links TRBV4-1 to TRBJ2-2; 7 bases are shared with TRBD1. Germline CDR1 MGHRA, CDR2 YSYEKL. Trimming cost V 5 bases and J 2 bases; bases outside gene matches: 14. CDR3 length: 18 amino acids.

This chain uses TRBV18 with TRBJ2-7; D gene unclear. Germline V gene data show CDR1 as KGHSH and CDR2 as LQKENI. Trimming removed 5 bases from V and 3 bases from J, with 11 bases in between. The CDR3 is 13 residues long. CDR3 coding DNA: TGTGCCAGCTCAGCGGATCTATACTACGAGCAGTACTTC. Translating gives CASSADLYYEQYF.

The chain couples TRBV7-2 to TRBJ2-1; TRBD2 might be the D (5 bases). This CDR3 has 17 amino acids. Germline-derived CDR1 and CDR2 are SGHTA and FQGNSA. Trimming removed 3 bases at V and 6 bases at J, with 21 bases between. This CDR3 is CASSFFHRDTPPNEQFF. The CDR3 coding sequence is TGTGCCAGCAGCTTTTTCCATCGGGATACCCCCCCCAATGAGCAGTTCTTC.

The CDR3: CASSPAGGSGIQYF. Here the CDR3 DNA reads TGTGCCAGCAGTCCCGCGGGAGGCTCCGGGATTCAGTACTTC. The chain uses TRBV28 and TRBJ2-4; 8 nucleotides line up with TRBD2. CDR1 and CDR2 from the germline V gene are MDHEN and SYDVKM. This CDR3 is built from 14 residues. V was pared by 5 bases and J by 10 bases, with 10 bases of the junction left unmatched.